This T cell receptor beta chain was found in a study of shared clonotypes between healthy human individuals. With ten immunoSEQ deep assay plates, unsorted PBMC DNA underwent sequencing. Sequencing used immunoSEQ multiplex PCR; TCRdb keeps in-frame clones, though not all of them. Among about half a million clones listed, about four fifths were seen once. Germline CDR1 is SNHLY and CDR2 is FYNNEI. V was cut by 6 bases and J by 3 bases, with 7 bases left in between. The CDR3 has 12 amino acids. This sequence joins TRBV2 and TRBJ2-3; D is unclear. The clonotype originates from a woman aged 40 to 49 in good health. Some clones in this sample may be carry-over from other donors' samples. The sequenced material came from PBMCs. The CDR3 protein is CASRPETDTQYF. CDR3 in DNA: TGTGCCAGCAGACCAGAAACAGATACGCAGTATTTT.